One sample yielded the 13 T cell receptor beta chains listed below, sequenced in a study of cytomegalovirus exposure and HLA in healthy donors. The PCR contained 60 Vbeta and 13 Jbeta primers. Measured with immunoSEQ multiplex PCR; TCRdb has only the in-frame clones, and not every one. The sample consists of roughly 180,000 clones, approximately 80% of them appearing once. The sequenced sample was PBMCs. All receptors come from a woman between 18 and 29 years old in good health and CMV-seropositive.

This rearrangement joins TRBV28 to TRBJ2-4, with D tentatively TRBD1 (6 bases). Germline assignment: CDR1 MDHEN and CDR2 SYDVKM. Trimming removed 6 bases at V and 0 bases at J, with 12 bases between. This CDR3 contains 15 residues. CDR3 in amino acids: CASRDSYLAKNIQYF. In DNA, the CDR3 is TGTGCCAGCAGGGACAGTTACTTAGCCAAAAACATTCAGTACTTC.

The chain couples TRBV7-6 to TRBJ1-5; a possible D gene is TRBD1 (6 bases). Germline values: CDR1 SGHVS, CDR2 FNYEAQ. CDR3 length: 17 residues. V lost 0 bases and J 2 bases, leaving 14 bases between the germline ends. CDR3 in amino acids: CASSLASAGVRNQPQHF. The CDR3, as DNA: TGTGCCAGCAGCTTAGCATCGGCAGGGGTACGCAATCAGCCCCAGCATTTT.

The V gene is TRBV27, the J gene TRBJ2-2; D ambiguous. Per the germline V gene, CDR1 is MNHEY and CDR2 is SMNVEV (reference sequence). V was trimmed by 3 bases and J by 6 bases, leaving 8 bases between them. CDR3 length equals 13 residues. The CDR3 bases are TGTGCCAGCAGTTTTTCAGGTGCCGGGGAGCTGTTTTTT. Its translation: CASSFSGAGELFF.

The chain has TRBV4-1 and TRBJ1-2; 8 bases line up with TRBD1. The V gene's germline CDR1 is MGHRA and CDR2 YSYEKL. V was pared by 4 bases and J by 3 bases, with 7 bases of the junction left unmatched. The CDR3 is made up of 15 amino acids. The chain's CDR3 is CASSLLAGGDYGYTF. The CDR3, as DNA: TGCGCCAGCAGCCTCTTGGCAGGGGGCGACTATGGCTACACCTTC.

This clone was observed a single time. J is TRBJ2-5 and V is TRBV11-3; TRBD2 matches at 7 bases. This CDR3 has 14 amino acids. Germline CDR1 SGHNT, CDR2 YENEEA. V gave up 1 base and J gave up 1 base; unmatched junction bases: 0. CDR3 nucleotides: TGTGCCAGCAGCTTAGGGACTAGCCAAGAGACCCAGTACTTC. This encodes CASSLGTSQETQYF.

The CDR3: CASSHPRDTSGNTIYF. CDR3 DNA: TGTGCCAGCAGCCATCCCCGGGACACCTCTGGAAACACCATATATTTT. This chain links TRBV7-9 with TRBJ1-3, with D possibly being TRBD1 (6 bases). The CDR3 totals 16 residues. The V gene lost 5 bases and the J gene lost 0 bases, with 14 bases spanning the gap. Germline-derived CDR1 and CDR2 are SEHNR and FQNEAQ (reference sequence).

The genes are TRBV6-4 and TRBJ2-2; TRBD2 agrees at 11 bases. The CDR3 covers 15 residues. V shed 5 bases, J shed 3 bases, and the junction held 2 bases outside the gene matches. The V gene's germline CDR1 is MRHNA and CDR2 SNTAGT. CDR3 nucleotides: TGTGCCAGCAGTCCACTAGCGGGGGACACCGGGGAGCTGTTTTTT. The encoded protein is CASSPLAGDTGELFF.

The chain carries TRBV9 and TRBJ2-7, with unresolved D. Germline-derived CDR1 and CDR2 are SGDLS and YYNGEE. The CDR3 is 13 amino acids. Trimming shortened V by 0 bases and J by 2 bases, and 6 bases separated the two germline ends. In DNA form, the CDR3 reads TGTGCCAGCAGCGTAGGCGGAACCTACGAGCAGTACTTC. This sequence encodes CASSVGGTYEQYF.

This chain connects TRBV6-4 to TRBJ2-2, with 7 bases matching TRBD2. V gave up 7 bases and J gave up 3 bases; unmatched junction bases: 8. CDR1 is MRHNA, CDR2 SNTAGT, per germline. The CDR3 consists of 15 residues. CDR3 sequence: CASKSGTTDTGELFF. DNA for the CDR3: TGTGCCAGCAAGTCCGGGACTACCGACACCGGGGAGCTGTTTTTT.

The V call is TRBV28, the J call TRBJ1-1; TRBD1 aligns across 8 bases. CDR3 length equals 14 residues. The junction had 7 bases not matched to a gene; V was cut back by 6 bases and J by 4 bases. The V gene's germline CDR1 is MDHEN and CDR2 SYDVKM. Written as DNA, the CDR3 is TGTGCCAGCAGGCTCAGGGGGCGCAGCACTGAAGCTTTCTTT. Its protein is CASRLRGRSTEAFF.

The chain combines TRBV5-1 with TRBJ2-3; 9 bases match TRBD2. The V gene end was trimmed by 5 bases and the J gene end by 2 bases; junction bases not matched to a gene: 12. Germline V gene data show CDR1 as SGHRS and CDR2 as YFSETQ. CDR3 length: 17 amino acids. The CDR3 DNA follows: TGCGCCAGCAGTCATAGCGGGGGCACCGGATACACAGATACGCAGTATTTT. Protein: CASSHSGGTGYTDTQYF.

V is TRBV19 and J is TRBJ2-2; D remains ambiguous. This CDR3 contains 12 residues. Trimming left V 3 bases short and J 8 bases short, with 7 bases between. Looked up from germline, CDR1 is LNHDA and CDR2 is SQIVND (reference sequence). The CDR3 region has the DNA TGTGCCAGTAGTATGGCTTCAGGGGAGCTGTTTTTT. It codes for CASSMASGELFF.

The chain is built from TRBV7-9 and TRBJ2-2; D not certain. Germline V gene lookup returns CDR1 SEHNR and CDR2 FQNEAQ (reference sequence). This CDR3 spans 11 amino acids. V lost 5 bases to trimming and J lost 9 bases, with 7 bases between them. CDR3 nucleotide sequence: TGTGCCAGCAGCCCTACCCGGGAGCTGTTTTTT. This codes for CASSPTRELFF.